This TCR beta chain was observed in a study of OX40 agonist ivuxolimab in advanced cancers. Looking at the study overall: Patients received the agonistic anti-OX40 (CD134) antibody ivuxolimab. Ivuxolimab was administered intravenously to patients at 0.01 to 10 mg/kg every 2 weeks. Having had anti-PD-1, anti-PD-L1 or anti-CTLA-4 therapy before was allowed, and roughly 39% had some.

Study findings and constraints: The study found that CD8+ T cells averaged more expanded clones than CD4+.

Turning to this clone: Antigen specificity is unknown. This sample includes further DNA sequences coding for the same CDR3.

The V end lost 1 base, the J end lost 7 bases, and 8 bases lay between the germline ends. The CDR3 consists of 13 residues. Germline V gives CDR1 SEHNR, CDR2 FQNEAQ (reference sequence). Libraries were prepared by immunoSEQ multiplex PCR; TCRdb keeps only in-frame clonotypes and omits some of them. Of about 43,000 clones in the sample, approximately 84% were seen once. The sequencing used CD4+ or CD8+ T cells sorted from blood, collected in a trial of the OX40 agonist ivuxolimab. The sequence was obtained from an adult with an advanced solid tumor such as melanoma, head and neck, liver or kidney cancer. The chain couples TRBV7-9 to TRBJ2-1; D is perhaps TRBD2 (5 bases). CDR3 bases: TGTGCCAGCAGCTTAGGGACTCCGAATGAGCAGTTCTTC. Protein sequence: CASSLGTPNEQFF.